This TCR beta chain was obtained from a study of shared clonotypes between healthy human individuals. Study information: CD4 naive and memory got three plates each, CD8 naive two, CD8 memory one. General study points: Incomplete sequencing of sorted subsets was indicated by rarefaction despite large depth. Naive subsets usually exceeded memory subsets in estimated richness.

Germline V gives CDR1 DFQATT, CDR2 SNEGSKA (reference sequence). This CDR3 has 11 residues. Trimming cost V 2 bases and J 8 bases, with 9 bases left between them. For this clone: What it binds is not known.

Cells designated naive CD8 were CD45RO-negative and were positively selected for CCR7, with terminally differentiated effector memory CD45RA+ cells excluded. Every contributor of samples was a Caucasian grown-up residing in Nashville, Tennessee. Method: immunoSEQ multiplex PCR; TCRdb's copy keeps in-frame clones and lacks some. Of approximately 720,000 clones in the sample, about 90% are singletons; the top ten hold roughly 22%. Input material: naive CD8+ T cells sorted from blood. The V gene is TRBV20-1, the J gene TRBJ1-2; D is unclear. This clonotype originated in a man aged 25-45 years in good health. The CDR3 is CSARQERGYTF. The CDR3 region has the DNA TGCAGTGCTAGACAGGAACGGGGCTACACCTTC.